This T cell receptor (beta chain) was sequenced during a study of cytomegalovirus exposure and HLA in healthy donors. Regarding the study as a whole: HLA alleles were associated with 16,000 or so TCR beta sequences in a later analysis at 0.05 false discovery rate.

This clone was counted only a few times. What it recognizes is unknown. PCR primers comprised 60 Vbeta and 13 Jbeta primers. TCRdb's table, derived via immunoSEQ multiplex PCR, lists solely in-frame clones and lacks some. The sample includes fewer than 200,000 clones, roughly 80% of them seen just once. The TCR was taken from a girl between 5 and 17 years old in good health and CMV-seropositive. Sequenced: PBMCs.

The DNA of the CDR3 is TGCAGCGTTGAGGTAGCGGGAGGCCTCGGAGAGACCCAGTACTTC. Translating it yields CSVEVAGGLGETQYF. This chain links TRBV29-1 with TRBJ2-5, with 10 bases lining up with TRBD2. Per the germline V gene, CDR1 is SQVTM and CDR2 is ANQGSEA. The CDR3 sequence is 15 residues long. V shed 3 bases and J 4 bases; nucleotides not matched to a gene: 8.